The source of this TCR beta chain is a study of T cell changes during pregnancy in multiple sclerosis. The germline gives CDR1 SGDLS, CDR2 YYNGEE. With 4 bases clipped from V and 5 bases from J, the junction kept 19 bases outside the gene matches. This CDR3 region has 18 residues. TCRdb keeps only in-frame clones here, not all; method: immunoSEQ multiplex PCR. Altogether 19,000 or so clones are present, 80% to 90% being singletons, with the ten largest covering roughly 5.5%. The source of this sequence is a female donor in good health, enrolled as a control in a pregnancy study. The sample here was CD8+ T cells from peripheral blood mononuclear cells, taken after pregnancy. The chain is built from TRBV9 and TRBJ1-2; TRBD1 matches at 8 bases. The CDR3 here is CASSPESGTGSARYGYTF. CDR3 sequence (DNA): TGTGCCAGCAGCCCAGAGTCCGGGACAGGCAGCGCAAGGTATGGCTACACCTTC.